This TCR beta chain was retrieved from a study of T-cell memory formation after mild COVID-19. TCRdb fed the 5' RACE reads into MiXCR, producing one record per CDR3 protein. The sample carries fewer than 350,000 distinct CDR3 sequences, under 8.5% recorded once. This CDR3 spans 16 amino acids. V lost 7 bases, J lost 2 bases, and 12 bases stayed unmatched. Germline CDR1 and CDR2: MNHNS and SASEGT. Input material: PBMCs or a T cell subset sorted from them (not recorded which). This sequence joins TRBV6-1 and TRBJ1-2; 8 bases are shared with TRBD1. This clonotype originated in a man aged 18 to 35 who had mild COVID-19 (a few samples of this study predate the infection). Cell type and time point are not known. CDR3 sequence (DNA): TGTGCCAGCATTCGCCTCCCGGGACAGGTCAACTATGGCTACACCTTC. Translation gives CASIRLPGQVNYGYTF.